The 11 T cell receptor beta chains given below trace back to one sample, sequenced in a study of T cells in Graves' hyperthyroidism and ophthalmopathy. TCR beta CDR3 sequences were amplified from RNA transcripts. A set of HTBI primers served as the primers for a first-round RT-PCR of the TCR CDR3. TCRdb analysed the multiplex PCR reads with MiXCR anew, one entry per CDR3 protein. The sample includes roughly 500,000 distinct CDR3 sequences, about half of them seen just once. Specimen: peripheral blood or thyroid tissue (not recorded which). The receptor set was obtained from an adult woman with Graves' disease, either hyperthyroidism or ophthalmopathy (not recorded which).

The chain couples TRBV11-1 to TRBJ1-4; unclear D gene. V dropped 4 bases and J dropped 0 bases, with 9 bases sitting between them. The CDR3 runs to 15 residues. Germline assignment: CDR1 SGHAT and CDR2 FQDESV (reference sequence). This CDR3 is CASSSFPATNEKLFF. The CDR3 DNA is TGTGCCAGCAGCTCCTTCCCGGCAACTAATGAAAAACTGTTTTTT.

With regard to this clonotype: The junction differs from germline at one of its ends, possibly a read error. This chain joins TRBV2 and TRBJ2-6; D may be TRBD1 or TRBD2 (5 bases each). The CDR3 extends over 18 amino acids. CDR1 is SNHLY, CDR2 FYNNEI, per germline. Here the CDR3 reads CAISESWGRPPGANVLTF. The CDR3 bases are TGTGCCATCAGTGAGTCCTGGGGGAGACCACCTGGGGCCAACGTCCTGACTTTC.

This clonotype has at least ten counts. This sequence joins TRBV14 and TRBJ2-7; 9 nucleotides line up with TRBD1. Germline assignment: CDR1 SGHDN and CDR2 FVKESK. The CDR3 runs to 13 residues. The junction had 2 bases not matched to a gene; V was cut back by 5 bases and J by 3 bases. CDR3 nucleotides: TGTGCCAGCAGCTTGGACAGGGGCTACGAGCAGTACTTC. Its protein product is CASSLDRGYEQYF.

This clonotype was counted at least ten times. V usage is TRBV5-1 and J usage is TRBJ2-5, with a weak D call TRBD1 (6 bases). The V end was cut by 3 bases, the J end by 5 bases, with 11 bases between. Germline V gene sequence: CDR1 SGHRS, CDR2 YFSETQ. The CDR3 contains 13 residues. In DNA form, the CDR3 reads TGCGCCAGCAGCTACTCAGGGGTGGAGACCCAGTACTTC. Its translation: CASSYSGVETQYF.

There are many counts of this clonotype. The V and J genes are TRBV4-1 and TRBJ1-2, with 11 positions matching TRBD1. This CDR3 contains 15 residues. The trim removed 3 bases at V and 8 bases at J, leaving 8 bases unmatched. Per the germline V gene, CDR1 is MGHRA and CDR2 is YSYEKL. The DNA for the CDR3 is TGCGCCAGCAGCCAGGACAGGGGGCGGAGGGAAGGCTACACCTTC. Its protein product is CASSQDRGRREGYTF.

This chain's CDR3 is CASSIAGDYGANVLTF. The DNA of the CDR3 is TGTGCCAGTAGTATCGCAGGGGACTATGGGGCCAACGTCCTGACTTTC. V is TRBV19 and J is TRBJ2-6, with a weak D call TRBD2 (7 bases). CDR1 is LNHDA, CDR2 SQIVND, per germline (reference sequence). This CDR3 has 16 amino acids. The V and J ends lost 3 bases and 3 bases respectively, with 12 bases between them.

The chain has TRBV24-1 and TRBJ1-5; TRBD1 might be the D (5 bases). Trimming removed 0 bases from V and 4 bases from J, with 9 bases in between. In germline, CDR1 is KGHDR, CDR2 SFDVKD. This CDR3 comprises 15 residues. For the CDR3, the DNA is TGTGCCACCAGTGATTTGTGGGGCCGTAATCAGCCCCAGCATTTT. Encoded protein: CATSDLWGRNQPQHF.

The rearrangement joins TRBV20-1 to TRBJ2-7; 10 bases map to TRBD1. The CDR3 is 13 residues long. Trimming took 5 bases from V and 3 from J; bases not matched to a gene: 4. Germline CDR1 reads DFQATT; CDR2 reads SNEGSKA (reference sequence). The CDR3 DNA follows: TGCAGTGCTTGGACAGGGGGACACTACGAGCAGTACTTC. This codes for CSAWTGGHYEQYF.

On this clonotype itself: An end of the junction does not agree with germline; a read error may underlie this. The CDR3 bases are TGTGCCAGCAGCTTAGGGACGGGCCACCCTCCTTTC. It codes for CASSLGTGHPPF. The chain recombines TRBV7-8 with TRBJ2-6; D uncertain. The germline V gene has CDR1 SGHVS and CDR2 FQNEAQ. This CDR3 is built from 12 residues.

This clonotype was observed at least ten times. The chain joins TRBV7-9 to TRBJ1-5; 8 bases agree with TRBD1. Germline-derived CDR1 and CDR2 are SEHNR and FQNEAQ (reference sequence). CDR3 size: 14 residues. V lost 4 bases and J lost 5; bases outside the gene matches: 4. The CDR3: CASSSGQGHQPQHF. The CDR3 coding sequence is TGTGCCAGCAGCTCAGGACAGGGCCATCAGCCCCAGCATTTT.

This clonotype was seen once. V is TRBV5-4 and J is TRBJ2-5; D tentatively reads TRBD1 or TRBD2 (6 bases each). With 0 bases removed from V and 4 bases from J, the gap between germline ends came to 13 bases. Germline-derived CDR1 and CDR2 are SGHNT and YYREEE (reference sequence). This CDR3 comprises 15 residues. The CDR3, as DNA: TGTGCCAGCAGCTTGGTTTCGGGGGCAGGAGAGACCCAGTACTTC. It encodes CASSLVSGAGETQYF.